Following are 20 T cell receptor beta chains from one sample sequenced in a study of blood T cell repertoires in COVID-19. Only in-frame clones appear in the TCRdb table, and some are missing; sequencing was by immunoSEQ multiplex PCR. This sample has about 160,000 clones; approximately 82% occur once, and the top ten carry about a fifth. Sequenced: peripheral blood. The origin of the receptors is a woman aged 80 or older with acute or convalescent COVID-19.

The count of this clone is one. The V gene is TRBV5-1, the J gene TRBJ2-6; D unresolved. CDR3 length: 16 amino acids. Trimming pared 1 base from V and 3 bases from J, leaving 11 bases between. From germline, CDR1 is SGHRS and CDR2 YFSETQ. The CDR3 sequence: CASSLSVPDGANVLTF. The CDR3 nucleotides are TGCGCCAGCAGCTTGAGCGTCCCTGATGGGGCCAACGTCCTGACTTTC.

The chain has TRBV6-6 and TRBJ2-7; 7 bases fit TRBD2. The CDR3 contains 12 residues. The germline V gene encodes CDR1 MNHNY and CDR2 SVGAGI (reference sequence). The ends lost 9 bases at V and 5 bases at J; junction bases unmatched: 7. CDR3 loop: CASRSGNHEQYF. CDR3 nucleotide sequence: TGTGCCAGTCGAAGCGGGAACCACGAGCAGTACTTC.

The chain couples TRBV6-2 or TRBV6-3 to TRBJ1-5; TRBD1 might be the D (6 bases). The CDR3 spans 16 residues. Trimming shortened V by 6 bases and J by 5 bases, and 20 bases separated the two germline ends. CDR1 MNHEY and CDR2 SVGEGT come from the germline V gene. CDR3 amino acids: CASSPSLRGADQPQHF. The CDR3 nucleotides read TGTGCCAGCAGCCCATCCCTTCGGGGGGCGGATCAGCCCCAGCATTTT.

The chain recombines TRBV6-5 with TRBJ1-5; TRBD1 agrees at 7 bases. Germline V gives CDR1 MNHEY, CDR2 SVGAGI. V lost 5 bases and J lost 4; bases outside the gene matches: 5. The CDR3 runs to 14 residues. CDR3 coding DNA: TGTGCCAGCAGTACCGCAGGGGGTAATCAGCCCCAGCATTTT. It codes for CASSTAGGNQPQHF.

The CDR3 spells CASSKGDGQGETGELFF. The CDR3 nucleotides read TGTGCCAGCAGCAAAGGTGATGGACAGGGGGAAACCGGGGAGCTGTTTTTT. V usage is TRBV21-1 and J usage is TRBJ2-2; TRBD1 is the table's D call and was not checked against the DNA. TRBV21-1 is annotated as a pseudogene. The CDR3 has 17 amino acids.

The chain employs TRBV7-9 and TRBJ2-3; no definite D call. The CDR3 has 15 residues. Trimming left V 4 bases short and J 1 base short, with 12 bases between. The germline CDR1 and CDR2 sequences are SEHNR and FQNEAQ (reference sequence). The DNA for the CDR3 is TGTGCCAGCAGCTCCCCTGCGCCCCGCACAGATACGCAGTATTTT. It yields the protein CASSSPAPRTDTQYF.

This chain joins TRBV19 and TRBJ2-3, with D possibly being TRBD1 (6 bases). The length of the CDR3 is 14 residues. Germline V CDR1 and CDR2: LNHDA, SQIVND (reference sequence). V was cut by 11 bases and J by 2 bases, with 17 bases left in between. CDR3 sequence (DNA): TGTGCCTGTTCAGACAGGTTCTACACAGATACGCAGTATTTT. Translation gives CACSDRFYTDTQYF.

The rearrangement joins TRBV6-5 to TRBJ1-1, with D possibly matching TRBD1 (6 bases). The germline V gene encodes CDR1 MNHEY and CDR2 SVGAGI. Trimming stripped 10 bases from V and 6 bases from J, with 18 bases between. CDR3 length equals 13 residues. The CDR3 is CATGGGRAPEAFF. The DNA of the CDR3 is TGTGCCACCGGCGGGGGCAGGGCCCCTGAAGCTTTCTTT.

The CDR3 protein is CASSPLGGYEQYF. The DNA for the CDR3 is TGTGCCAGCAGTCCCCTTGGAGGCTACGAGCAGTACTTC. The chain carries TRBV27 and TRBJ2-7, with a tentative D call TRBD2 (5 bases). The V gene lost 5 bases and the J gene lost 3 bases, with 11 bases spanning the gap. CDR3 length equals 13 residues. Germline loops: CDR1 MNHEY, CDR2 SMNVEV (reference sequence).

Comments on this clone: The sample carries other DNA sequences with the same CDR3. This chain uses TRBV29-1 with TRBJ2-7; TRBD1 agrees at 9 bases. In germline, CDR1 is SQVTM, CDR2 ANQGSEA. The CDR3 covers 12 residues. Germline trimming cut 4 bases from V and 5 bases from J; bases unmatched to any gene: 3. The CDR3 DNA follows: TGCAGCGTTGCGGGACAGGGTGACGAGCAGTACTTC. Its translation: CSVAGQGDEQYF.

The V and J genes are TRBV7-8 and TRBJ2-1; 7 bases match TRBD1. The V and J ends lost 0 bases and 1 base, in that order; junction bases with no gene match: 6. This CDR3 has 17 residues. Germline V gives CDR1 SGHVS, CDR2 FQNEAQ. The CDR3 nucleotides read TGTGCCAGCAGCTTAGCTCGGGACAGCCGGTCCTACAATGAGCAGTTCTTC. Translated, it gives CASSLARDSRSYNEQFF.

V is TRBV28 and J is TRBJ2-7; maybe TRBD2 (6 bases). Trimming took 2 bases from V and 2 from J, leaving 10 bases between them. CDR3 length: 14 residues. The germline gives CDR1 MDHEN, CDR2 SYDVKM. CDR3 sequence: CASSLGGAPYEQYF. The CDR3 DNA reads TGTGCCAGCAGTTTAGGAGGGGCTCCCTACGAGCAGTACTTC.

This chain connects TRBV29-1 to TRBJ2-3; 9 bases fit TRBD1. The junction had 1 base not matched to a gene; V was cut back by 5 bases and J by 1 base. Looked up from germline, CDR1 is SQVTM and CDR2 is ANQGSEA. This CDR3 spans 13 amino acids. For the CDR3, the DNA is TGCAGCGTTTGGACAGGGGGCACAGATACGCAGTATTTT. It specifies CSVWTGGTDTQYF.

This rearrangement joins TRBV7-8 to TRBJ2-2, with 7 positions matching TRBD2. In germline, CDR1 is SGHVS, CDR2 FQNEAQ. V lost 5 bases to trimming and J lost 0 bases; unmatched junction nucleotides: 9. The CDR3 has 17 residues. As DNA, the CDR3 is TGTGCCAGCAGCGTCAGAGGCAGCGGGGCGAACACCGGGGAGCTGTTTTTT. Its protein product is CASSVRGSGANTGELFF.

V usage is TRBV7-2 and J usage is TRBJ2-3; the match to TRBD2 covers 12 bases. Germline V gene data show CDR1 as SGHTA and CDR2 as FQGNSA. V shed 11 bases and J 6 bases; nucleotides not matched to a gene: 9. CDR3 length: 14 residues. CDR3 sequence: CAGRTSGIYDTQYF. The CDR3 coding sequence is TGTGCCGGGAGGACTAGCGGGATATACGATACGCAGTATTTT. The whole variable domain, filled in from reference TRBV7-2 and TRBJ2-3, reads GAGVSQSPSNKVTEKGKDVELRCDPISGHTALYWYRQSLGQGLEFLIYFQGNSAPDKSGLPSDRFSAERTGGSVSTLTIQRTQQEDSAVYLCAGRTSGIYDTQYFGPGTRLTVL.

This clone was counted a single time. The chain recombines TRBV19 with TRBJ2-4; 7 bases line up with TRBD2. V lost 5 bases to trimming and J lost 6 bases; unmatched junction nucleotides: 16. This CDR3 contains 17 residues. CDR1 and CDR2 from the germline V gene are LNHDA and SQIVND (reference sequence). CDR3 amino acids: CASSLFLAGPRGNIQYF. The CDR3 coding sequence is TGTGCCAGTAGTTTGTTTTTAGCGGGCCCTCGAGGAAACATTCAGTACTTC.

This clone was seen a single time. This chain links TRBV5-1 with TRBJ2-5, with 7 bases identical to TRBD1. This CDR3 region has 13 residues. Germline trimming cut 6 bases from V and 1 base from J; bases unmatched to any gene: 3. The germline CDR1 and CDR2 sequences are SGHRS and YFSETQ. Here the CDR3 DNA reads TGCGCCAGCACAGGGGACAGCCAAGAGACCCAGTACTTC. Translation: CASTGDSQETQYF.

The chain is built from TRBV5-4 and TRBJ1-2; D is perhaps TRBD1 (5 bases). The germline V gene has CDR1 SGHNT and CDR2 YYREEE (reference sequence). CDR3 size: 16 residues. V lost 0 bases and J lost 3, with 15 bases in between. CDR3 coding DNA: TGTGCCAGCAGCTTGGGTATGCGGGGACCGGACTATGGCTACACCTTC. Its protein is CASSLGMRGPDYGYTF.

This clone was observed once. The gene calls are TRBV10-2 and TRBJ2-1; TRBD1 matches 7 bases. V trimming: 5 bases; J trimming: 0 bases; junction bases outside the gene matches: 7. In germline, CDR1 is WSHSY, CDR2 SAAADI. This CDR3 comprises 16 residues. CDR3 protein: CASSQTDRSSYNEQFF. Here the CDR3 DNA reads TGCGCCAGCAGTCAAACGGACAGGAGCTCCTACAATGAGCAGTTCTTC.

This rearrangement joins TRBV27 to TRBJ2-7; tentatively, D is TRBD2 (5 bases). V shed 7 bases and J shed 2 bases, with 12 bases lying between them. Germline assignment: CDR1 MNHEY and CDR2 SMNVEV (reference sequence). The CDR3 is made up of 13 amino acids. In DNA, the CDR3 is TGTGCCAGCATGGAAGAGGGAACCTACGAGCAGTACTTC. Amino acid sequence: CASMEEGTYEQYF.